These 17 T cell receptor beta chains came from one sample sequenced in a study of blood T cell repertoires in COVID-19. TCRdb's copy holds only in-frame clones and misses some; the assay was immunoSEQ multiplex PCR. The sample includes roughly 200,000 clones, approximately 84% of them seen just once. What was sequenced was peripheral blood. Receptor source: a man in his forties or fifties with active or convalescent COVID-19.

Only a few counts were recorded for this clone. J is TRBJ1-1 and V is TRBV18; no reliable D call. This CDR3 is 13 amino acids long. Per germline, CDR1 KGHSH and CDR2 LQKENI. Trimming took 6 bases from V and 11 from J, leaving 19 bases between them. The CDR3 here is CASSLGTGALAFF. In DNA form, the CDR3 reads TGTGCCAGCTCCCTCGGAACGGGTGCGTTGGCTTTCTTT. The whole variable domain, remainder taken from reference TRBV18 and TRBJ1-1, is NAGVMQNPRHLVRRRGQEARLRCSPMKGHSHVYWYRQLPEEGLKFMVYLQKENIIDESGMPKERFSAEFPKEGPSILRIQQVVRGDSAAYFCASSLGTGALAFFGQGTRLTVV.

This sequence joins TRBV6-2 or TRBV6-3 and TRBJ1-2; weak D call: TRBD1 (6 bases). The V end lost 7 bases, the J end lost 2 bases, and 11 bases lay between the germline ends. CDR1 is MNHEY, CDR2 SVGEGT, per germline. This CDR3 is 13 amino acids long. CDR3 loop: CASTPDRNYGYTF. The CDR3 DNA reads TGTGCCAGCACCCCGGACAGAAACTATGGCTACACCTTC.

The gene calls are TRBV7-9 and TRBJ2-5, with 12 bases matching TRBD1. CDR3 length: 16 amino acids. CDR1 and CDR2 (germline): SEHNR, FQNEAQ (reference sequence). V trimming: 5 bases; J trimming: 5 bases; junction bases outside the gene matches: 9. Here the CDR3 reads CASSRGQGAVFETQYF. The CDR3 nucleotides are TGTGCCAGCAGCAGGGGACAGGGGGCCGTTTTTGAGACCCAGTACTTC.

This clone occurred once. The chain joins TRBV28 to TRBJ2-1, with 14 bases fitting TRBD2. J was trimmed by 5 bases and V by 5 bases; bases with no gene match: 5. From germline, CDR1 is MDHEN and CDR2 SYDVKM. The CDR3 contains 16 residues. The CDR3 DNA sequence: TGTGCCAGCAGTCCTGGGACTAGCGGGGGAAACAATGAGCAGTTCTTC. Translation gives CASSPGTSGGNNEQFF.

This chain uses TRBV4-1 with TRBJ2-3, with 10 bases aligning to TRBD2. This CDR3 is built from 17 residues. V dropped 4 bases and J dropped 0; count of bases not matched to a gene: 7. The germline V gene encodes CDR1 MGHRA and CDR2 YSYEKL. CDR3 amino acids: CASSLSLAGASTDTQYF. The CDR3 DNA follows: TGCGCCAGCAGCCTTTCCCTAGCGGGGGCCAGCACAGATACGCAGTATTTT.

V is TRBV7-2 and J is TRBJ1-5; maybe TRBD1 (6 bases). Germline lookup yields CDR1 SGHTA and CDR2 FQGNSA. The V end was cut by 1 base, the J end by 7 bases, with 8 bases between. This CDR3 is 13 amino acids long. CDR3 region: CASSLDRVQPQHF. In DNA form, the CDR3 reads TGTGCCAGCAGCTTAGACAGGGTACAGCCCCAGCATTTT.

The chain is built from TRBV6-1 and TRBJ1-4; no clear D. From germline, CDR1 is MNHNS and CDR2 SASEGT. The CDR3 runs 13 residues. Deletions cut 2 bases from V and 7 bases from J, with 8 bases between. CDR3 DNA sequence: TGTGCCAGCAGTGAACCCCAGGCTGAAAAACTGTTTTTT. It codes for CASSEPQAEKLFF.

The chain uses TRBV2 and TRBJ1-1; D is ambiguous. The CDR3 runs to 17 residues. The ends were cut back, 7 bases at V and 4 bases at J, with 25 bases in the middle. Germline V gene lookup returns CDR1 SNHLY and CDR2 FYNNEI. The CDR3 loop is CASIERLPGVIGTEAFF. DNA of the CDR3: TGTGCCAGCATAGAGCGGTTGCCCGGGGTCATCGGCACTGAAGCTTTCTTT.

This chain connects TRBV7-3 to TRBJ2-3, with D perhaps matching TRBD2 (7 bases). CDR3 length: 13 residues. The germline V gene has CDR1 SGHTA and CDR2 FQGTGA. Trimming removed 5 bases from V and 11 bases from J, with 17 bases in between. CDR3 sequence: CASSTQGGGRQYF. CDR3 DNA: TGTGCCAGCAGCACCCAGGGAGGGGGGAGGCAGTATTTT.

V gene TRBV6-7 combines with J gene TRBJ2-1; D is perhaps TRBD2 (6 bases). TRBV6-7 is sorted into the ORF group, with uncertain function. The V gene lost 3 bases and the J gene lost 8 bases, with 14 bases spanning the gap. This CDR3 has 14 amino acids. CDR3 loop: CASSYTSNWYEQFF. CDR3 nucleotide sequence: TGTGCCAGCAGTTATACTAGCAATTGGTATGAGCAGTTCTTC.

The chain is built from TRBV18 and TRBJ1-5, with TRBD1 as a possible D gene (6 bases). V gave up 2 bases and J gave up 2 bases, with 10 bases separating them. The germline V gene encodes CDR1 KGHSH and CDR2 LQKENI. This CDR3 has 15 amino acids. CDR3 sequence: CASSPYRAGNQPQHF. The CDR3 DNA is TGTGCCAGCTCACCATACAGGGCTGGCAATCAGCCCCAGCATTTT.

The genes are TRBV9 and TRBJ2-5; 7 positions agree with TRBD1. CDR1 is SGDLS and CDR2 is YYNGEE in the germline V gene. This CDR3 is built from 14 residues. The V and J ends lost 4 bases and 5 bases, in that order; junction bases with no gene match: 8. Here the CDR3 DNA reads TGTGCCAGCAGCTCAGCCGGACAGGTCGAGACCCAGTACTTC. It translates to CASSSAGQVETQYF.

The sample holds a few counts of this clone. This chain joins TRBV11-2 and TRBJ1-1; D ambiguous. Trimming removed 5 bases from V and 1 base from J, with 14 bases in between. The CDR3 contains 15 residues. Germline CDR1 and CDR2: SGHAT and FQNNGV. The CDR3 reads CASSATGLPNTEAFF. CDR3 bases: TGTGCCAGCAGCGCCACGGGATTACCGAACACTGAAGCTTTCTTT.

This clone was detected a few times. In nucleotides, the CDR3 is TGTGCCAGCAGCGATGGGCAGTGGAACACTGAAGCTTTCTTT. Translated: CASSDGQWNTEAFF. V is TRBV9 and J is TRBJ1-1; D not certain. The germline V and J ends were trimmed by 3 bases and 1 base, with 10 bases remaining between them. This CDR3 region has 14 residues. CDR1 and CDR2 from the germline V gene are SGDLS and YYNGEE.

The V and J genes are TRBV5-1 and TRBJ2-6; D unresolved. The CDR3 has 16 amino acids. The V end lost 0 bases, the J end lost 4 bases, and 11 bases lay between the germline ends. Germline V gene sequence: CDR1 SGHRS, CDR2 YFSETQ. The CDR3 region is CASSLEVGYGANVLTF. The CDR3 DNA is TGCGCCAGCAGCTTGGAGGTCGGGTACGGGGCCAACGTCCTGACTTTC.

V usage is TRBV28 and J usage is TRBJ1-2; TRBD1 might be the D (5 bases). This CDR3 is built from 14 residues. V lost 4 bases and J 2 bases, leaving 11 bases between the germline ends. CDR1 is MDHEN, CDR2 SYDVKM, per germline. The CDR3 nucleotides read TGTGCCAGCAGTTCAACGACAGAGAACTATGGCTACACCTTC. This encodes CASSSTTENYGYTF.

The chain uses TRBV27 and TRBJ1-6; D might be TRBD1 (5 bases). Per germline, CDR1 MNHEY and CDR2 SMNVEV (reference sequence). The CDR3 is 16 residues long. With 3 bases removed from V and 14 bases from J, the gap between germline ends came to 23 bases. This CDR3 is CASSFGGEVNSLTLHF. The CDR3 DNA is TGTGCCAGCAGTTTTGGAGGGGAGGTTAATTCCTTAACCCTCCACTTT.